The present entry profiles one T cell receptor beta chain with its context. Its specific antigen is unknown. Base qualities are missing; no much larger clone stands one base away. This sample is drawn from a study of neoadjuvant nivolumab and ipilimumab in lung cancer (dated by TCRdb to about 2020). Regarding the research as a whole: Nivolumab was administered intravenously at 3 mg/kg on days 1, 15 and 29, and in the combination arm ipilimumab 1 mg/kg was added on day 1 only. Matched pretherapy and resected tumor pairs were analyzed for seven patients, of whom four received nivolumab and three received nivolumab plus ipilimumab. The study compared TCR repertoires in pretherapy (baseline) peripheral blood with TCR repertoires in tumors resected at surgery following neoadjuvant immune checkpoint blockade. Of the 45 or so patients with operable NSCLC treated in the trial, around 23 were randomized to nivolumab monotherapy and 21 to nivolumab plus ipilimumab. For each study arm, the primary endpoint of the trial was the rate of major pathologic response (MPR) in the intention-to-treat population. Findings and caveats that apply to the study as a whole: A small number of samples was subjected to TCR sequencing. Compared with tumor-adjacent uninvolved lung, resected tumors had greater TCR richness and clonality, and increases showed up in more of the dual-therapy-treated tumors. From pretherapy to surgery, tumor T-cell richness and clonality increased in three of three dual-therapy tumors but in only two of four nivolumab-treated tumors. No significant correlation was found between TCR clonality and pathologic tumor regression, and only a single major-pathologic-response sample was available for the analysis of TCR clonality versus pathologic tumor regression. A positive correlation was observed between pretherapy blood TCR richness and richness in tumors resected after neoadjuvant therapy (Spearman R = 0.82).

The time point label here, explained by the study, means: at surgical resection after neoadjuvant nivolumab +/- ipilimumab. The samples were taken from NEOSTAR, a phase 2 randomized trial in operable NSCLC that tested neoadjuvant nivolumab or nivolumab plus ipilimumab, followed by surgery. To prepare the library, the immunoSEQ multiplex PCR assay was applied. Regarding the original processing steps: Repertoires were summarized by richness and clonality, and significantly expanded and contracted clones were identified between pre- and post-therapy samples. The source is immuneACCESS, and TCRdb retained only in-frame sequences with V and J called. Part of the clones is not carried over; for the studies checked, unresolved V genes explain less than half of this, and the remainder is unexplained. The V and J calls and clone size come from that table; D and trimming were worked out from the DNA. This sample gives 25,000 or so clones in total; under 85% of them show up just once. Of the sample, 5% to 6.5% falls within the top ten clones.

From the cysteine through the phenylalanine, the CDR3 covers 15 amino acids. The kept DNA is CDR3 alone, 45 bases in frame from the first base. The junction shows trimming of 2 bases on V and 3 bases on J, plus 13 bases between the germline ends. CDR1 and CDR2 (PRHDT, FYEKMQ) derive from the germline V gene (reference sequence). The chain employs TRBV13 and TRBJ1-2; a tentative D match to TRBD1 spans 5 bases. The sequencing used tumor tissue, collected after neoadjuvant nivolumab, alone or with ipilimumab, at or shortly before surgery. This receptor was obtained from an adult with non-small cell lung cancer. The CDR3 region reads CASSLRDASYYGYTF. The nucleotide sequence reads TGTGCCAGCAGCTTAAGGGACGCCTCGTACTATGGCTACACCTTC.